This is a list of T cell receptor beta chains from one sample in a study of T cell responses to AZD1222 COVID-19 vaccine. Profiled with immunoSEQ multiplex PCR; TCRdb holds only in-frame clones, not every one. The sample holds some 140,000 clones, 85% to 95% seen once. The starting material was peripheral blood, obtained on day 0 of AZD1222 vaccination. The receptors here all came from an adult in good health. Each CDR3 is given with its conserved first and last residue. Each record gives: V gene, clone size, D gene, J gene, CDR3 DNA, CDR3 protein. The D gene is left open where the match is weak. Rows give clone size only sometimes, using once, few, many, or a class for an expanded clone.

V gene: TRBV5-1
clone size: NA
D gene: NA
J gene: TRBJ1-2
CDR3 DNA: TGCGCCAGCAGCTCAGAAGGAGCTAACTATGGCTACACCTTC
CDR3 protein: CASSSEGANYGYTF

V gene: TRBV5-1
clone size: once
D gene: TRBD2
J gene: TRBJ2-1
CDR3 DNA: TGCGCCAGCAGCTTGGAGAGTAGCGGGAGCTCCTACAATGAGCAGTTCTTC
CDR3 protein: CASSLESSGSSYNEQFF

V gene: TRBV7-3
clone size: NA
D gene: TRBD2
J gene: TRBJ2-3
CDR3 DNA: TGTGCCAGCAGCCTCAGACTAGCGGGAGGGCCAGATACGCAGTATTTT
CDR3 protein: CASSLRLAGGPDTQYF

V gene: TRBV7-2
clone size: NA
D gene: NA
J gene: TRBJ1-1
CDR3 DNA: TGTGCCAGCAGCGTACAAGGGGCGTACACTGAAGCTTTCTTT
CDR3 protein: CASSVQGAYTEAFF

V gene: TRBV10-3
clone size: NA
D gene: TRBD1
J gene: TRBJ2-5
CDR3 DNA: TGTGCCATCAATAGCCGGGACAGGGAAGAGACCCAGTACTTC
CDR3 protein: CAINSRDREETQYF

V gene: TRBV6-5
clone size: NA
D gene: NA
J gene: TRBJ2-7
CDR3 DNA: TGTGCCAGCAACTCCGGGGACCGCACATACGAGCAGTACTTC
CDR3 protein: CASNSGDRTYEQYF

V gene: TRBV2
clone size: NA
D gene: NA
J gene: TRBJ1-2
CDR3 DNA: TGTGCCAGCTCCTCGGCCGGGCTCATTCGTGGCTACACCTTC
CDR3 protein: CASSSAGLIRGYTF

V gene: TRBV19
clone size: NA
D gene: NA
J gene: TRBJ1-1
CDR3 DNA: TGTGCCAGCACCTCCATAGCCGTGAACACTGAAGCTTTCTTT
CDR3 protein: CASTSIAVNTEAFF

V gene: TRBV4-2
clone size: NA
D gene: NA
J gene: TRBJ2-1
CDR3 DNA: TGTGCCAGCAGCCAAGAGCCCGGGCTTAATGAGCAGTTCTTC
CDR3 protein: CASSQEPGLNEQFF

V gene: TRBV18
clone size: NA
D gene: NA
J gene: TRBJ1-5
CDR3 DNA: TGTGCCAGCTCACCAATAAACGAGATGGGCCAGCCCCAGCATTTT
CDR3 protein: CASSPINEMGQPQHF

V gene: TRBV10-1
clone size: NA
D gene: NA
J gene: TRBJ1-1
CDR3 DNA: TGCGCCAGCAGCGCCGGGACAATGAACACTGAAGCTTTCTTT
CDR3 protein: CASSAGTMNTEAFF

V gene: TRBV18
clone size: once
D gene: NA
J gene: TRBJ2-6
CDR3 DNA: TGTGCCAGCTCAGGGTTCTCTGGGGCCAACGTCCTGACTTTC
CDR3 protein: CASSGFSGANVLTF

V gene: TRBV7-9
clone size: NA
D gene: NA
J gene: TRBJ1-1
CDR3 DNA: TGTGCCAGCAGCTCTGTGGGGTTCTCGGAAGCTTTCTTT
CDR3 protein: CASSSVGFSEAFF

V gene: TRBV9
clone size: NA
D gene: TRBD1
J gene: TRBJ2-3
CDR3 DNA: TGTGCCAGCAGCGTGCAGACAGGGGCGACAGATACGCAGTATTTT
CDR3 protein: CASSVQTGATDTQYF

V gene: TRBV10-1
clone size: NA
D gene: TRBD2
J gene: TRBJ2-3
CDR3 DNA: TGCGCCAGCAGTGTAGCGGGAGGGAAGGCAGATACGCAGTATTTT
CDR3 protein: CASSVAGGKADTQYF

V gene: TRBV7-3
clone size: once
D gene: NA
J gene: TRBJ1-2
CDR3 DNA: TGTGCCAGCAGCTTAGGACAGCCTTACAACTATGGCTACACCTTC
CDR3 protein: CASSLGQPYNYGYTF

V gene: TRBV7-3
clone size: once
D gene: TRBD2
J gene: TRBJ2-3
CDR3 DNA: TGTGCCAGCAGCTTAGCACTAGCGGGATGGGGAGATACGCAGTATTTT
CDR3 protein: CASSLALAGWGDTQYF

V gene: TRBV3-1/TRBV3-2
clone size: NA
D gene: NA
J gene: TRBJ1-2
CDR3 DNA: TGTGCCAGCAGCCAAGAAGGTCTTCACACCTTC
CDR3 protein: CASSQEGLHTF

V gene: TRBV3-1/TRBV3-2
clone size: NA
D gene: NA
J gene: TRBJ2-7
CDR3 DNA: TGTGCCAGCAGCCGCTTAAGGTCCGAGCAGTACTTC
CDR3 protein: CASSRLRSEQYF

V gene: TRBV11-2
clone size: NA
D gene: NA
J gene: TRBJ1-1
CDR3 DNA: TGTGCCAGCCGTCTAGGAACTGAAGCTTTCTTT
CDR3 protein: CASRLGTEAFF

V gene: TRBV6-1
clone size: NA
D gene: NA
J gene: TRBJ2-1
CDR3 DNA: TGTGCCAGCAGTGAATTATGGGGTGGCAAGTTATACAATGAGCAGTTCTTC
CDR3 protein: CASSELWGGKLYNEQFF

V gene: TRBV28
clone size: NA
D gene: NA
J gene: TRBJ2-7
CDR3 DNA: TGTGCCAGCAGTTTGATGGGGGAAGAGCAGTACTTC
CDR3 protein: CASSLMGEEQYF

V gene: TRBV28
clone size: NA
D gene: NA
J gene: TRBJ2-1
CDR3 DNA: TGTGCCAGCAGTTTACTGACCAGGGAGTCCTACAATGAGCAGTTCTTC
CDR3 protein: CASSLLTRESYNEQFF

V gene: TRBV5-4
clone size: NA
D gene: TRBD2
J gene: TRBJ2-1
CDR3 DNA: TGTGCCAGCAGCTTCCGACTAGCGGGGGGCAATGAGCAGTTCTTC
CDR3 protein: CASSFRLAGGNEQFF

V gene: TRBV13
clone size: NA
D gene: NA
J gene: TRBJ1-2
CDR3 DNA: TGTGCCAGCAGCTTAGATAGGGGACAAAACTATGGCTACACCTTC
CDR3 protein: CASSLDRGQNYGYTF

V gene: TRBV29-1
clone size: NA
D gene: NA
J gene: TRBJ1-2
CDR3 DNA: TGCAGCACGGGTGGGGGTGATGGCTACACCTTC
CDR3 protein: CSTGGGDGYTF

V gene: TRBV5-1
clone size: once
D gene: NA
J gene: TRBJ1-1
CDR3 DNA: TGCGCCAGCAGCCCAATAACAGGGACCTACACTGAAGCTTTCTTT
CDR3 protein: CASSPITGTYTEAFF

V gene: TRBV2
clone size: NA
D gene: NA
J gene: TRBJ1-2
CDR3 DNA: TGTGCCAGCAGTGAAGGGGTAGTTAGCTATGGCTACACCTTC
CDR3 protein: CASSEGVVSYGYTF

V gene: TRBV12-3/TRBV12-4
clone size: NA
D gene: NA
J gene: TRBJ1-1
CDR3 DNA: TGTGCCAGCAGCCGAGACCTATACACTGAAGCTTTCTTT
CDR3 protein: CASSRDLYTEAFF

V gene: TRBV5-1
clone size: few
D gene: NA
J gene: TRBJ2-3
CDR3 DNA: TGCGCCAGCAGCTTACTTGGCGGTAGCACAGATACGCAGTATTTT
CDR3 protein: CASSLLGGSTDTQYF

V gene: TRBV5-4
clone size: NA
D gene: NA
J gene: TRBJ1-1
CDR3 DNA: TGTGCCAGCAGCTTGGCCGGGGGGGCGGGCACTGAAGCTTTCTTT
CDR3 protein: CASSLAGGAGTEAFF

V gene: TRBV7-2
clone size: NA
D gene: TRBD1
J gene: TRBJ2-7
CDR3 DNA: TGTGCCAGCAGCACCAGGGACAGGGGGACCTACGAGCAGTACTTC
CDR3 protein: CASSTRDRGTYEQYF

V gene: TRBV9
clone size: NA
D gene: NA
J gene: TRBJ2-1
CDR3 DNA: TGTGCCAGCAGCGTAGGGGGGGAGTACAATGAGCAGTTCTTC
CDR3 protein: CASSVGGEYNEQFF

V gene: TRBV24-1
clone size: once
D gene: TRBD2
J gene: TRBJ2-3
CDR3 DNA: TGTGCCACCGGCGGGACTAGCTACACGGATACGCAGTATTTT
CDR3 protein: CATGGTSYTDTQYF

V gene: TRBV5-1
clone size: NA
D gene: NA
J gene: TRBJ2-1
CDR3 DNA: TGCGCCAGCAGCTTGGCCTGGGATGAGCAGTTCTTC
CDR3 protein: CASSLAWDEQFF

V gene: TRBV7-2
clone size: NA
D gene: NA
J gene: TRBJ1-1
CDR3 DNA: TGTGCCAGCAGCTTAGCAGGGGTTAACACTGAAGCTTTCTTT
CDR3 protein: CASSLAGVNTEAFF

V gene: TRBV5-1
clone size: NA
D gene: NA
J gene: TRBJ1-1
CDR3 DNA: TGCGCCAGCAGCTTATTCGCCGGGACGAACACTGAAGCTTTCTTT
CDR3 protein: CASSLFAGTNTEAFF

V gene: TRBV2
clone size: NA
D gene: TRBD1
J gene: TRBJ1-4
CDR3 DNA: TGTGCCAGTATGACAGGGCCTTCAGCAACTAATGAAAAACTGTTTTTT
CDR3 protein: CASMTGPSATNEKLFF

V gene: TRBV28
clone size: NA
D gene: NA
J gene: TRBJ1-1
CDR3 DNA: TGTGCCAGCAGTGCCCGAGACACTGAAGCTTTCTTT
CDR3 protein: CASSARDTEAFF

V gene: TRBV4-2
clone size: NA
D gene: NA
J gene: TRBJ2-7
CDR3 DNA: TGTGCCAGCAGCCAATTGGGAGGGGGCCCTAGCTCCTACGAGCAGTACTTC
CDR3 protein: CASSQLGGGPSSYEQYF

V gene: TRBV5-1
clone size: few
D gene: TRBD1
J gene: TRBJ2-7
CDR3 DNA: TGCGCCAGCAGCTTGGTAGGGGGCCGTATTTACGAGCAGTACTTC
CDR3 protein: CASSLVGGRIYEQYF

V gene: TRBV13
clone size: once
D gene: NA
J gene: TRBJ1-1
CDR3 DNA: TGTGCCAGCAGCTTTGGGACCGGGCGAAGGGCTGAAGCTTTCTTT
CDR3 protein: CASSFGTGRRAEAFF

V gene: TRBV19
clone size: NA
D gene: NA
J gene: TRBJ1-2
CDR3 DNA: TGTGCCAGTAGTATAACTGCAGGTCTTAACTATGGCTACACCTTC
CDR3 protein: CASSITAGLNYGYTF

V gene: TRBV7-3
clone size: NA
D gene: NA
J gene: TRBJ2-1
CDR3 DNA: TGTGCCAGCAGCCTACAGGGTCACTACAATGAGCAGTTCTTC
CDR3 protein: CASSLQGHYNEQFF

V gene: TRBV7-9
clone size: NA
D gene: TRBD2
J gene: TRBJ2-2
CDR3 DNA: TGTGCCAGCAGCTCCTTAGCGGGAGCGTACACCGGGGAGCTGTTTTTT
CDR3 protein: CASSSLAGAYTGELFF

V gene: TRBV24-1
clone size: NA
D gene: NA
J gene: TRBJ2-3
CDR3 DNA: TGTGCCACCAGTGACCGGACGGATAGCGGCGATACGCAGTATTTT
CDR3 protein: CATSDRTDSGDTQYF

V gene: TRBV28
clone size: NA
D gene: NA
J gene: TRBJ1-1
CDR3 DNA: TGTGCCAGCAGTTGGAGAGGGTTCATGAACACTGAAGCTTTCTTT
CDR3 protein: CASSWRGFMNTEAFF

V gene: TRBV28
clone size: NA
D gene: TRBD1
J gene: TRBJ1-2
CDR3 DNA: TGTGCCAGCAGTTCCACAGGGGAACTAGGCTATGGCTACACCTTC
CDR3 protein: CASSSTGELGYGYTF

V gene: TRBV14
clone size: NA
D gene: NA
J gene: TRBJ1-5
CDR3 DNA: TGTGCCAGCAGCCAAGATCCGGGGAAGCCCCAGCATTTT
CDR3 protein: CASSQDPGKPQHF

V gene: TRBV30
clone size: NA
D gene: TRBD2
J gene: TRBJ2-7
CDR3 DNA: TGTGCCTGGAGTCCCCCACCGCGACTAGCGCTTACCTACGAGCAGTACTTC
CDR3 protein: CAWSPPPRLALTYEQYF

V gene: TRBV18
clone size: NA
D gene: TRBD1
J gene: TRBJ2-3
CDR3 DNA: TGTGCCAGCTCACCAAGTTGGACAGGAACCTACACAGATACGCAGTATTTT
CDR3 protein: CASSPSWTGTYTDTQYF

V gene: TRBV2
clone size: NA
D gene: NA
J gene: TRBJ2-5
CDR3 DNA: TGTGCCAGCGGCCGGGACGGTCAAGAGACCCAGTACTTC
CDR3 protein: CASGRDGQETQYF

V gene: TRBV5-6
clone size: NA
D gene: NA
J gene: TRBJ2-3
CDR3 DNA: TGTGCCAGCAGCCGAGTTAAAGATACGCAGTATTTT
CDR3 protein: CASSRVKDTQYF

V gene: TRBV19
clone size: NA
D gene: TRBD2
J gene: TRBJ2-1
CDR3 DNA: TGTGCCAGTAGTATAGGGTGGGCGGGAGTATCCTACAATGAGCAGTTCTTC
CDR3 protein: CASSIGWAGVSYNEQFF

V gene: TRBV11-2
clone size: NA
D gene: NA
J gene: TRBJ1-1
CDR3 DNA: TGTGCCAGCAGCCCCGCAGGCAGGTGGGGGCCGAACACTGAAGCTTTCTTT
CDR3 protein: CASSPAGRWGPNTEAFF

V gene: TRBV7-2
clone size: NA
D gene: NA
J gene: TRBJ1-6
CDR3 DNA: TGTGCCAGCAGCTTAAGGTCCAATTCACCCCTCCACTTT
CDR3 protein: CASSLRSNSPLHF

V gene: TRBV11-2
clone size: few
D gene: NA
J gene: TRBJ2-7
CDR3 DNA: TGTGCCAGCAGCTTAGCGGGCCACGAGCAGTACTTC
CDR3 protein: CASSLAGHEQYF

V gene: TRBV18
clone size: once
D gene: NA
J gene: TRBJ1-1
CDR3 DNA: TGTGCCAGCTCACCACTTGGAGAGGAAGCTTTCTTT
CDR3 protein: CASSPLGEEAFF

V gene: TRBV3-1/TRBV3-2
clone size: once
D gene: TRBD1
J gene: TRBJ1-2
CDR3 DNA: TGTGCCAGCAGCTTCGGGACAGATTACCTCTATGGCTACACCTTC
CDR3 protein: CASSFGTDYLYGYTF